What follows are 25 T cell receptor beta chains derived from one specimen sequenced in a study of blood T cell repertoires in COVID-19. The repertoire was sequenced with immunoSEQ multiplex PCR; TCRdb's copy has only in-frame clones and lacks some. The sample lists fewer than 300,000 clones, 75% to 90% seen once, with 2.6% in the top ten. Sequenced material: peripheral blood. These TCRs come from a woman in her 70s with active or convalescent COVID-19.

This chain connects TRBV11-2 to TRBJ1-4; 8 nucleotides agree with TRBD1. Germline V gene lookup returns CDR1 SGHAT and CDR2 FQNNGV. Trimming took 3 bases from V and 8 from J; bases not matched to a gene: 5. The CDR3 covers 14 residues. The CDR3: CASSFQGAREKLFF. The CDR3 nucleotides are TGTGCCAGCAGCTTCCAGGGGGCGAGGGAAAAACTGTTTTTT.

The chain links TRBV5-1 to TRBJ2-7, with 7 bases identical to TRBD1. V was clipped by 0 bases and J by 6 bases; unmatched bases: 15. CDR3 size: 17 residues. The germline V gene has CDR1 SGHRS and CDR2 YFSETQ. CDR3 amino acids: CASSLDLLGGTASEQYF. The CDR3 nucleotides are TGCGCCAGCAGCTTGGATCTTTTGGGTGGGACAGCTAGCGAGCAGTACTTC.

This clone was seen just once. Other DNA sequences within the sample encode an identical CDR3. The chain uses TRBV29-1 and TRBJ2-5, with 10 nucleotides matching TRBD2. Germline loops: CDR1 SQVTM, CDR2 ANQGSEA. The V gene end was trimmed by 6 bases and the J gene end by 2 bases; junction bases not matched to a gene: 0. The CDR3 is 12 amino acids. CDR3 sequence (DNA): TGCAGCGTGACTAGCGGGCAAGAGACCCAGTACTTC. Translation: CSVTSGQETQYF.

The V call is TRBV6-1, the J call TRBJ2-3; no reliable D call. Germline values: CDR1 MNHNS, CDR2 SASEGT. V lost 0 bases, J lost 0 bases, and 10 bases lay in between. This CDR3 spans 16 amino acids. The CDR3 region is CASSEARQTSTDTQYF. The CDR3, as DNA: TGTGCCAGCAGTGAAGCAAGGCAGACTAGCACAGATACGCAGTATTTT.

J is TRBJ2-2 and V is TRBV5-1; TRBD2 aligns across 10 bases. Germline-derived CDR1 and CDR2 are SGHRS and YFSETQ. V lost 4 bases to trimming and J lost 5 bases; unmatched junction nucleotides: 8. The CDR3 is made up of 16 amino acids. The CDR3 DNA is TGCGCCAGCAGCGCCGTACTAGCGGGGTTTACCGGGGAGCTGTTTTTT. Its translation is CASSAVLAGFTGELFF.

This clone was observed a handful of times. This chain links TRBV19 with TRBJ1-2, with D maybe TRBD1 (6 bases). V lost 5 bases and J 3 bases, leaving 16 bases between the germline ends. This CDR3 has 15 residues. CDR1 is LNHDA, CDR2 SQIVND, per germline (reference sequence). The chain's CDR3 is CASSPRGGEDYGYTF. The CDR3 DNA reads as TGTGCCAGTAGTCCGAGAGGGGGAGAGGACTATGGCTACACCTTC. The whole variable domain, filled in from reference TRBV19 and TRBJ1-2, reads DGGITQSPKYLFRKEGQNVTLSCEQNLNHDAMYWYRQDPGQGLRLIYYSQIVNDFQKGDIAEGYSVSREKKESFPLTVTSAQKNPTAFYLCASSPRGGEDYGYTFGSGTRLTVV.

The CDR3 is CASADDRGPGGEKLFF. CDR3 sequence (DNA): TGTGCCAGCGCAGATGACAGGGGTCCTGGGGGTGAAAAACTGTTTTTT. The chain joins TRBV2 to TRBJ1-4; 8 nucleotides agree with TRBD1. The germline V gene encodes CDR1 SNHLY and CDR2 FYNNEI. V lost 8 bases to trimming and J lost 7 bases; unmatched junction nucleotides: 15. The CDR3 spans 16 residues.

The chain uses TRBV3-1 (or the pseudogene TRBV3-2) and TRBJ1-2; possibly TRBD1 for D (5 bases). Germline CDR1 reads LGHDT; CDR2 reads YNNKEL (reference sequence). V was trimmed by 1 base and J by 8 bases, leaving 14 bases between them. The CDR3 contains 14 residues. CDR3 bases: TGTGCCAGCAGCCAAGGGAGCGGGACGAGGGGCTACACCTTC. Its translation is CASSQGSGTRGYTF.

The chain has TRBV27 and TRBJ1-5, with 10 bases identical to TRBD1. Trimming cost V 5 bases and J 6 bases; bases outside gene matches: 7. The CDR3 is 15 residues long. CDR1 MNHEY and CDR2 SMNVEV come from the germline V gene (reference sequence). CDR3 in amino acids: CASSLGQGVTQPQHF. The CDR3 DNA sequence: TGTGCCAGCAGTCTAGGACAGGGGGTCACTCAGCCCCAGCATTTT.

The chain has TRBV27 and TRBJ2-1; D not certain. V was cut by 3 bases and J by 0 bases, with 6 bases left in between. The germline V gene has CDR1 MNHEY and CDR2 SMNVEV (reference sequence). This CDR3 comprises 14 residues. The CDR3 loop reads CASSLIGSYNEQFF. The CDR3 bases are TGTGCCAGCAGTTTGATCGGCTCCTACAATGAGCAGTTCTTC.

The V and J genes are TRBV7-2 and TRBJ1-1; maybe TRBD1 (6 bases). The CDR3 is made up of 16 amino acids. The germline gives CDR1 SGHTA, CDR2 FQGNSA. Trimming removed 6 bases from V and 0 bases from J, with 17 bases in between. Here the CDR3 reads CASSMTGGGLNTEAFF. In DNA form, the CDR3 reads TGTGCCAGCAGTATGACCGGGGGGGGCCTGAACACTGAAGCTTTCTTT. The full variable domain, its missing parts supplied by reference TRBV7-2 and TRBJ1-1, is GAGVSQSPSNKVTEKGKDVELRCDPISGHTALYWYRQSLGQGLEFLIYFQGNSAPDKSGLPSDRFSAERTGGSVSTLTIQRTQQEDSAVYLCASSMTGGGLNTEAFFGQGTRLTVV.

The chain has TRBV3-1 (or the pseudogene TRBV3-2) and TRBJ2-2; weak D call: TRBD2 (6 bases). Germline CDR1 and CDR2: LGHDT and YNNKEL (reference sequence). CDR3 length equals 19 residues. V lost 0 bases and J 3 bases, leaving 20 bases between the germline ends. In DNA form, the CDR3 reads TGTGCCAGCAGCCAAGAAAGAAGGGAGAACGGGACTTACACCGGGGAGCTGTTTTTT. Its protein is CASSQERRENGTYTGELFF.

This chain joins TRBV7-2 and TRBJ2-1; 10 bases fit TRBD2. V was pared by 2 bases and J by 7 bases, with 5 bases of the junction left unmatched. This CDR3 region has 15 residues. CDR1 is SGHTA and CDR2 is FQGNSA in the germline V gene. The CDR3 DNA sequence: TGTGCCAGCAGCTTAACAGCGGGGGGGCTGAATGAGCAGTTCTTC. It encodes CASSLTAGGLNEQFF. Filled out from reference TRBV7-2 and TRBJ2-1, the complete variable domain reads GAGVSQSPSNKVTEKGKDVELRCDPISGHTALYWYRQSLGQGLEFLIYFQGNSAPDKSGLPSDRFSAERTGGSVSTLTIQRTQQEDSAVYLCASSLTAGGLNEQFFGPGTRLTVL.

This clone was counted between two and nine times. In DNA, the CDR3 is TGTGCCAGCAGTTTGGGTATAGGAGGGTGGCGGTACTTC. It codes for CASSLGIGGWRYF. The V call is TRBV27, the J call TRBJ2-7, with D possibly TRBD2 on 6 matching bases. V was trimmed by 3 bases and J by 12 bases, leaving 18 bases between them. Looked up from germline, CDR1 is MNHEY and CDR2 is SMNVEV (reference sequence). The CDR3 is 13 amino acids.

The chain recombines TRBV30 with TRBJ1-2; 7 bases map to TRBD1. Germline V gene lookup returns CDR1 GTSNPN and CDR2 SVGIG (reference sequence). There are 14 residues in the CDR3. Losses at the gene ends were 5 bases for V and 4 bases for J; bases not matched to a gene: 10. The CDR3 nucleotides read TGTGCCTGGGAGATACAGGGGCCGGGCTATGGCTACACCTTC. It is translated as CAWEIQGPGYGYTF.

The rearrangement uses TRBV4-1 and TRBJ1-4; 7 bases are a match to TRBD1. V shed 1 base, J shed 5 bases, and the junction held 7 bases outside the gene matches. Germline lookup yields CDR1 MGHRA and CDR2 YSYEKL. This CDR3 region has 16 residues. CDR3 nucleotides: TGCGCCAGCAGCCAAGTGGGTAGGGACAGAAATGAAAAACTGTTTTTT. Protein product: CASSQVGRDRNEKLFF.

V is TRBV4-3 and J is TRBJ1-3, with a weak D call TRBD1 (5 bases). The V gene's germline CDR1 is LGHNA and CDR2 YSLEER. Trimming left V 0 bases short and J 2 bases short, with 14 bases between. The CDR3 is made up of 17 amino acids. Written as DNA, the CDR3 is TGCGCCAGCAGCCAAGACTCCCCGGGGGGAACTGGAAACACCATATATTTT. Translation gives CASSQDSPGGTGNTIYF.

The gene calls are TRBV5-1 and TRBJ1-1; TRBD1 matches at 11 bases. The V gene's germline CDR1 is SGHRS and CDR2 YFSETQ. V trimming: 0 bases; J trimming: 7 bases; junction bases outside the gene matches: 2. The CDR3 covers 14 residues. Here the CDR3 DNA reads TGCGCCAGCAGCTTGGGGACAGGGGGCAATGAAGCTTTCTTT. It is translated as CASSLGTGGNEAFF.

The V and J genes are TRBV7-9 and TRBJ1-1; D possibly corresponds to TRBD1 (5 bases). Germline lookup yields CDR1 SEHNR and CDR2 FQNEAQ (reference sequence). The CDR3 is 15 residues long. V lost 6 bases and J lost 4, with 18 bases in between. CDR3 residues: CASRSVGGETTEAFF. Here the CDR3 DNA reads TGTGCCAGCAGGTCGGTCGGGGGGGAAACCACTGAAGCTTTCTTT.

This clone occurred a few times. This rearrangement joins TRBV2 to TRBJ2-7; D is ambiguous. CDR1 and CDR2 from the germline V gene are SNHLY and FYNNEI. The V gene lost 5 bases and the J gene lost 0 bases, with 2 bases spanning the gap. The CDR3 extends over 11 amino acids. CDR3 residues: CASSYSYEQYF. As DNA, the CDR3 is TGTGCCAGCAGTTACTCCTACGAGCAGTACTTC.

V usage is TRBV19 and J usage is TRBJ1-2; 9 positions agree with TRBD1. CDR3 length: 13 amino acids. The junction had 10 bases not matched to a gene; V was cut back by 10 bases and J by 7 bases. Germline assignment: CDR1 LNHDA and CDR2 SQIVND (reference sequence). The DNA of the CDR3 is TGTGCCACTCAGACGCGGGACAGGGTTGGCTACACCTTC. It specifies CATQTRDRVGYTF. Full variable domain (missing parts from reference TRBV19 and TRBJ1-2): DGGITQSPKYLFRKEGQNVTLSCEQNLNHDAMYWYRQDPGQGLRLIYYSQIVNDFQKGDIAEGYSVSREKKESFPLTVTSAQKNPTAFYLCATQTRDRVGYTFGSGTRLTVV.

The chain links TRBV28 to TRBJ2-1, with 8 bases fitting TRBD1. The CDR3 extends over 16 amino acids. With 4 bases clipped from V and 4 bases from J, the junction kept 9 bases outside the gene matches. From germline, CDR1 is MDHEN and CDR2 SYDVKM. In nucleotides, the CDR3 is TGTGCCAGCAGTTCCCACCCAGGGGGCGGGTACAATGAGCAGTTCTTC. Translating it yields CASSSHPGGGYNEQFF. Full variable domain (outside the CDR3, taken from reference TRBV28 and TRBJ2-1): DVKVTQSSRYLVKRTGEKVFLECVQDMDHENMFWYRQDPGLGLRLIYFSYDVKMKEKGDIPEGYSVSREKKERFSLILESASTNQTSMYLCASSSHPGGGYNEQFFGPGTRLTVL.

V and J are TRBV5-1 and TRBJ2-1; 10 nucleotides align to TRBD2. This CDR3 has 15 residues. V lost 5 bases to trimming and J lost 10 bases; unmatched junction nucleotides: 12. The germline V gene encodes CDR1 SGHRS and CDR2 YFSETQ. The CDR3 nucleotides read TGCGCCAGCAGGGACGGGACTAGCGTCCTGCAGGAGCAGTTCTTC. Its protein product is CASRDGTSVLQEQFF.

This sequence joins TRBV6-2 or TRBV6-3 and TRBJ2-7, with D possibly being TRBD2 (5 bases). With 4 bases removed from V and 3 bases from J, the gap between germline ends came to 10 bases. Germline V gene sequence: CDR1 MNHEY, CDR2 SVGEGT. The CDR3 is made up of 13 amino acids. CDR3 bases: TGTGCCAGCAGTTCCCCACTAGTCTACGAGCAGTACTTC. As protein: CASSSPLVYEQYF.

This chain uses TRBV5-6 with TRBJ2-3; 7 bases match TRBD2. The CDR3 loop spans 16 amino acids. V lost 3 bases, J lost 0 bases, and 7 bases stayed unmatched. Germline V gene lookup returns CDR1 SGHDT and CDR2 YYEEEE. CDR3 sequence (DNA): TGTGCCAGCAGCTCGTTCGCGGGAGTCAGCACAGATACGCAGTATTTT. Its protein product is CASSSFAGVSTDTQYF.